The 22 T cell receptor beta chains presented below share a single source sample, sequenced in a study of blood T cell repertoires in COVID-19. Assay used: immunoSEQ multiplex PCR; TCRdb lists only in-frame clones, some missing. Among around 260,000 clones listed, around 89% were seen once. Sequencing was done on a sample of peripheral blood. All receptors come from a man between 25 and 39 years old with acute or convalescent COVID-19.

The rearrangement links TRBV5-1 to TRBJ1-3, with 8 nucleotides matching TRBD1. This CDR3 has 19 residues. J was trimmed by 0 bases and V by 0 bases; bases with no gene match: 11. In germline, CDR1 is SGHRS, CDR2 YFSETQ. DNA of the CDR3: TGCGCCAGCAGCTTGGGATCATTTAGGACAGGGCACTCTGGAAACACCATATATTTT. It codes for CASSLGSFRTGHSGNTIYF.

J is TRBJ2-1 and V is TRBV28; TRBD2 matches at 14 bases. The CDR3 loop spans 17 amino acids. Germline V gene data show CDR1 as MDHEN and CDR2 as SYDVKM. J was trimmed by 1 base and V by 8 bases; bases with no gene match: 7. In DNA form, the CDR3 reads TGTGCCAGCGTAGGGACTAGCGGGAGAAATTCCTACAATGAGCAGTTCTTC. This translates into CASVGTSGRNSYNEQFF.

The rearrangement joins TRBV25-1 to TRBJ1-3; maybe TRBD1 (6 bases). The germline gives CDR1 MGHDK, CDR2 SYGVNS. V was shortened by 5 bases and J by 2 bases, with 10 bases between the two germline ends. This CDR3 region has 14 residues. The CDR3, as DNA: TGTGCCAGCAGTACTCGGGACACTGGAAACACCATATATTTT. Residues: CASSTRDTGNTIYF.

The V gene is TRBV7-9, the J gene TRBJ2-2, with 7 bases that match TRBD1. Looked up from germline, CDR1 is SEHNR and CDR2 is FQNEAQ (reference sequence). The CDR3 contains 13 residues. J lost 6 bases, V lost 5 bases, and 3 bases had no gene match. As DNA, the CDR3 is TGTGCCAGCAGCGATGGGACAGCCGGGGAGCTGTTTTTT. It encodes CASSDGTAGELFF.

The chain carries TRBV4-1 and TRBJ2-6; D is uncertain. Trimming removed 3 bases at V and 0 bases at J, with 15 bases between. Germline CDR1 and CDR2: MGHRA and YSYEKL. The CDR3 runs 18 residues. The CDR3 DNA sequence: TGCGCCAGCAGCCAGCGTATAGGAGCCCACTCTGGGGCCAACGTCCTGACTTTC. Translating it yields CASSQRIGAHSGANVLTF.

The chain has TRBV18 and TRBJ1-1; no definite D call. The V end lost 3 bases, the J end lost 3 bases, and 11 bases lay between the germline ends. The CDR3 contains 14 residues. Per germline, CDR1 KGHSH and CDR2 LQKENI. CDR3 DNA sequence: TGTGCCAGCTCACCGGGGAGTCGAGACACTGAAGCTTTCTTT. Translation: CASSPGSRDTEAFF.

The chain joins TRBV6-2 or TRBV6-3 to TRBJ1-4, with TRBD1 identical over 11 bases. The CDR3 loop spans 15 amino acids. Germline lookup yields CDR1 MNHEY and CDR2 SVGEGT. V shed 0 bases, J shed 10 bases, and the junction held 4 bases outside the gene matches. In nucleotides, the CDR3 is TGTGCCAGCAGTTACTCGGGACAGGGGGTGCGAAAACTGTTTTTT. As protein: CASSYSGQGVRKLFF.

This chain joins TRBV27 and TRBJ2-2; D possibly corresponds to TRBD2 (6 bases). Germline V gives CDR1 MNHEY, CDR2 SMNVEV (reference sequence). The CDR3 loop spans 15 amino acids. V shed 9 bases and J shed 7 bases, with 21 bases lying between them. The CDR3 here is CARLGGEEGLGELFF. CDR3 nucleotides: TGTGCCAGATTGGGGGGTGAGGAGGGCCTCGGGGAGCTGTTTTTT.

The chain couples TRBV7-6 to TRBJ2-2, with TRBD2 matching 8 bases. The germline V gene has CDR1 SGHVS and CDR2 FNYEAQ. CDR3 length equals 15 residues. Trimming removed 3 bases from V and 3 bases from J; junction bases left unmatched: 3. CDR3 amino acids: CASSLGTSYTGELFF. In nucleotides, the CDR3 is TGTGCCAGCAGCTTGGGGACTAGTTACACCGGGGAGCTGTTTTTT.

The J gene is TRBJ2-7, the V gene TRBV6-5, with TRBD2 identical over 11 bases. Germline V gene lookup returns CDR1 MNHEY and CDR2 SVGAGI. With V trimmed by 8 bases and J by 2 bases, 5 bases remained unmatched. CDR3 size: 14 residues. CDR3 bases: TGTGCCAGCGCGGGGACTAGCGGCGCCTACGAGCAGTACTTC. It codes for CASAGTSGAYEQYF.

As DNA, the CDR3 is TGTGCCTGGAGTTTCAGACAGCTGAATAGCAATCAGCCCCAGCATTTT. It translates to CAWSFRQLNSNQPQHF. The V and J genes are TRBV30 and TRBJ1-5; D perhaps matches TRBD1 (5 bases). This CDR3 spans 16 amino acids. CDR1 and CDR2 (germline): GTSNPN, SVGIG (reference sequence). V dropped 2 bases and J dropped 0 bases, with 14 bases sitting between them.

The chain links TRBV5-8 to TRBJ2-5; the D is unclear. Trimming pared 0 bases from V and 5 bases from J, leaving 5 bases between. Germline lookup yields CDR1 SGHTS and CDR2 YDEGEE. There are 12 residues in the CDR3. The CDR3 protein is CASSLVVETQYF. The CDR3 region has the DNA TGTGCCAGCAGCTTGGTAGTGGAGACCCAGTACTTC. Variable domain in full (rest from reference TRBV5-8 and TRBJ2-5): EAGVTQSPTHLIKTRGQQATLRCSPISGHTSVYWYQQALGLGLQFLLWYDEGEERNRGNFPPRFSGRQFPNYSSELNVNALELEDSALYLCASSLVVETQYFGPGTRLLVL.

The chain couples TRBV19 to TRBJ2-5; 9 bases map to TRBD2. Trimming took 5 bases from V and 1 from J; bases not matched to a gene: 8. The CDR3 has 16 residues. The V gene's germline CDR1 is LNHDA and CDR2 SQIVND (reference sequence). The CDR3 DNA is TGTGCCAGTAGTCCTCTAGCGGGATTCAGCCAAGAGACCCAGTACTTC. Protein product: CASSPLAGFSQETQYF. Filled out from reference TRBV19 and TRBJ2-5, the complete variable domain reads DGGITQSPKYLFRKEGQNVTLSCEQNLNHDAMYWYRQDPGQGLRLIYYSQIVNDFQKGDIAEGYSVSREKKESFPLTVTSAQKNPTAFYLCASSPLAGFSQETQYFGPGTRLLVL.

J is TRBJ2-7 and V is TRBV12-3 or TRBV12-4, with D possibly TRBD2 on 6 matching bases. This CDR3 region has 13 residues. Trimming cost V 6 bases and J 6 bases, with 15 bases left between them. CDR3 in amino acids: CASRPPGLSEQYF. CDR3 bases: TGTGCCAGCAGGCCTCCGGGACTCTCCGAGCAGTACTTC.

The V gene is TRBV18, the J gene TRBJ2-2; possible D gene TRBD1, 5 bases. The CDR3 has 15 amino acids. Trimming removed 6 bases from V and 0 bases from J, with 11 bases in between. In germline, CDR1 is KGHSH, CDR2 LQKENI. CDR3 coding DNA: TGTGCCAGCTCCCTGGACAAGTCGAACACCGGGGAGCTGTTTTTT. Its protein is CASSLDKSNTGELFF.

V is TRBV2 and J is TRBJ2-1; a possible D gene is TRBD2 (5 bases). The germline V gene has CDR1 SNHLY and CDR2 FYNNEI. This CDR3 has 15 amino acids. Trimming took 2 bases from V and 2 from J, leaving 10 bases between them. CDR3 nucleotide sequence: TGTGCCAGCAGTGAACGGGAACTCACCTACAATGAGCAGTTCTTC. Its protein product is CASSERELTYNEQFF.

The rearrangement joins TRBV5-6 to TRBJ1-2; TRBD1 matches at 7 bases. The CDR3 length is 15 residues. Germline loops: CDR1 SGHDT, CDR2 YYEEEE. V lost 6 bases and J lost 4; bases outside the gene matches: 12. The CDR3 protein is CASTSRTGPTYGYTF. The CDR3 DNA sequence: TGTGCCAGCACCTCGAGGACAGGACCTACCTATGGCTACACCTTC.

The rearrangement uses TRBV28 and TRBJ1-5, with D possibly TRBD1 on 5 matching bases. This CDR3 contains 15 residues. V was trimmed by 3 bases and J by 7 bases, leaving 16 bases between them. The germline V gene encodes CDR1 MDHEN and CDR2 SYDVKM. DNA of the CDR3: TGTGCCAGCAGTTTGGGGGGGGTAGATCGCCAGCCCCAGCATTTT. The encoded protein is CASSLGGVDRQPQHF. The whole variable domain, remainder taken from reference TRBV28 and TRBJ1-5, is DVKVTQSSRYLVKRTGEKVFLECVQDMDHENMFWYRQDPGLGLRLIYFSYDVKMKEKGDIPEGYSVSREKKERFSLILESASTNQTSMYLCASSLGGVDRQPQHFGDGTRLSIL.

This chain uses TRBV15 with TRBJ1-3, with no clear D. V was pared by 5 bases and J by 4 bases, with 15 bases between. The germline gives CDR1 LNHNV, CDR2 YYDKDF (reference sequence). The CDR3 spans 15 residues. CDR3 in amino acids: CATSVDGVGGNTIYF. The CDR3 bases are TGTGCCACCAGCGTGGACGGGGTGGGAGGAAACACCATATATTTT.

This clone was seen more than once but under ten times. CDR3 in DNA: TGCGCCAGCACTAGTGGGAGGGCCGGTCCAGATACGCAGTATTTT. This translates into CASTSGRAGPDTQYF. The rearrangement joins TRBV5-1 to TRBJ2-3, with 7 positions matching TRBD2. V trimming: 6 bases; J trimming: 4 bases; junction bases outside the gene matches: 11. CDR1 is SGHRS and CDR2 is YFSETQ in the germline V gene. The CDR3 runs 15 residues.

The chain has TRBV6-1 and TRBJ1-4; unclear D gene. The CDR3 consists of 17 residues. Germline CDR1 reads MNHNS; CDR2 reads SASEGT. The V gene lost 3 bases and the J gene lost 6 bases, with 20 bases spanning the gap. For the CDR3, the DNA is TGTGCCAGCAGTGATGGGCAGATCCCGTACTTCCATGAAAAACTGTTTTTT. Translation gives CASSDGQIPYFHEKLFF.

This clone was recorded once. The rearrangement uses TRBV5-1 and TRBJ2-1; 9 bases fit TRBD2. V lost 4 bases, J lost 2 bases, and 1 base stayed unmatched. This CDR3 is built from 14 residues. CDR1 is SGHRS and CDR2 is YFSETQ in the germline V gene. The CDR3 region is CASSSGGTYNEQFF. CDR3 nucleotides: TGCGCCAGCAGCAGCGGGGGGACCTACAATGAGCAGTTCTTC.